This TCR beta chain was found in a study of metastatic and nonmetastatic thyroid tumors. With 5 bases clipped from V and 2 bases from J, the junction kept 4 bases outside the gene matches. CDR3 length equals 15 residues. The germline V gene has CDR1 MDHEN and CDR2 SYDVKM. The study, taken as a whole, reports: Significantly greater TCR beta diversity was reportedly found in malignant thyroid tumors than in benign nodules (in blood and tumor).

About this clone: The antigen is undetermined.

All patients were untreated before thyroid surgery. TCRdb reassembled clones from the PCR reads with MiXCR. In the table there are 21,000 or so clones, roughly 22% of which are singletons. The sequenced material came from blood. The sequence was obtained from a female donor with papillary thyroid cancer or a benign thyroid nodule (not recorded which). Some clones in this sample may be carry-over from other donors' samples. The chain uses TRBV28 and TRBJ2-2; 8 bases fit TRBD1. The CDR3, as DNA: TGTGCCAGCAGTCCCGGACAGGGAAACACCGGGGAGCTGTTTTTT. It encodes CASSPGQGNTGELFF.